This entry lists 30 T cell receptor beta chains sequenced from one sample in a study of T cells in women clearing cervical HPV infection. This table comes from immunoSEQ multiplex PCR, and its TCRdb copy is limited to in-frame clones, with some not included. The ten most abundant clones cover 4.2% of a sample with 25,000 to 35,000 clones. Sequenced input: blood buffy coat. The receptor set was obtained from a woman aged 18 to 75 with a cervical HPV16 infection that either progressed to CIN3+ or cleared (not recorded which).

A note on this clone: The missing CDR3 end, 3 residues past where the read stops, is filled in from the germline J gene. The rearrangement joins TRBV5-1 to TRBJ1-4; 8 nucleotides align to TRBD1. CDR3 length: 13 amino acids. Trimming took 7 bases from V and 3 from J; bases not matched to a gene: 2. Looked up from germline, CDR1 is SGHRS and CDR2 is YFSETQ. This CDR3 reads CASGQGPNEKLFF. The covered CDR3 bases are TGCGCCAGCGGACAGGGCCCTAATGAAAAA.

On this clone: The CDR3 end falls 3 residues outside the read, so it is completed with the germline J gene. The chain recombines TRBV2 with TRBJ1-3, with TRBD1 as a possible D gene (6 bases). Per germline, CDR1 SNHLY and CDR2 FYNNEI. The CDR3 consists of 15 residues. V gave up 8 bases and J gave up 0 bases, with 14 bases separating them. The CDR3 DNA, read in part, is TGTGCCAGCCTCCCCCGGGGGGCCTCTGGAAACACC. It codes for CASLPRGASGNT. The entire CDR3 reads CASLPRGASGNTIYF.

Comments on this clone: With the read ending 3 residues before the CDR3 end, the germline J gene is used to fill in that end. This chain uses TRBV20-1 with TRBJ2-3; the match to TRBD2 covers 10 bases. Germline V gives CDR1 DFQATT, CDR2 SNEGSKA (reference sequence). This CDR3 has 15 residues. CDR3 DNA (partial): TGCAGTGCTCACATAGCGGGGGGTACACAAGAGACG. This encodes CSAHIAGGTQET. The full-length CDR3 reads as CSAHIAGGTQETQYF.

Note on this clone: The read comes to an end 3 residues before the CDR3 does, leaving the germline J gene to fill in the end. The chain uses TRBV20-1 and TRBJ2-7; 8 bases are a match to TRBD1. The ends lost 3 bases at V and 3 bases at J; junction bases unmatched: 7. This CDR3 has 14 amino acids. CDR1 and CDR2 from the germline V gene are DFQATT and SNEGSKA (reference sequence). CDR3 loop: CSARNLDRDYEQYF. Partial CDR3 DNA: TGCAGTGCTAGGAATCTGGACAGGGACTACGAG.

On this clone: Read data end 3 residues before the CDR3 end; the end is taken from the germline J gene. The chain uses TRBV7-2 and TRBJ2-1; 10 bases line up with TRBD2. J gave up 2 bases and V 5 bases, and 3 bases lay outside the gene matches. CDR1 and CDR2 (germline): SGHTA, FQGNSA. The CDR3 spans 15 residues. CDR3 sequence: CASSLGLAAYNEQFF. The sequenced part of the CDR3 DNA is TGTGCCAGCAGCCTTGGACTAGCGGCCTACAATGAG.

As concerns this clone: The observed sequence ends 3 residues before the CDR3 terminus, with the missing tail filled in from the germline J gene. The rearrangement uses TRBV30 and TRBJ2-5, with TRBD2 as a possible D gene (6 bases). The germline gives CDR1 GTSNPN, CDR2 SVGIG (reference sequence). The V and J ends lost 8 bases and 2 bases respectively, with 12 bases between them. This CDR3 has 12 residues. The sequenced part of the CDR3 DNA is TGTGCCGGCCGGGACTTTCAAGAGACC. Translation gives CAGRDFQET. The complete CDR3 sequence is CAGRDFQETQYF.

In the case of this clone: The read finishes 3 residues shy of the CDR3 end, and the germline J gene is used to complete it. The chain employs TRBV7-2 and TRBJ2-3, with 8 positions matching TRBD2. Germline V gene data show CDR1 as SGHTA and CDR2 as FQGNSA. The CDR3 spans 15 residues. V lost 5 bases to trimming and J lost 4 bases; unmatched junction nucleotides: 8. CDR3 bases read: TGTGCCAGCAGCCGAAGCGGGAGCCGCGCAGATACG. Its protein is CASSRSGSRADT. The entire CDR3 sequence reads CASSRSGSRADTQYF. The whole variable domain, filled in from reference TRBV7-2 and TRBJ2-3, reads GAGVSQSPSNKVTEKGKDVELRCDPISGHTALYWYRQSLGQGLEFLIYFQGNSAPDKSGLPSDRFSAERTGGSVSTLTIQRTQQEDSAVYLCASSRSGSRADTQYFGPGTRLTVL.

Remarks on this clone: The DNA ends 3 residues before the CDR3 does, and the rest of the CDR3 is filled in from the germline J gene. The chain has TRBV10-2 and TRBJ2-5, with TRBD1 matching over 9 bases. CDR3 length: 13 amino acids. Unmatched junction bases numbered 3, after V lost 6 bases and J lost 4 bases. In germline, CDR1 is WSHSY, CDR2 SAAADI. The sequenced part of the CDR3 DNA is TGCGCCAGCAGCGGACAGGGGATAGAGACC. This codes for CASSGQGIET. The CDR3, in full, reads CASSGQGIETQYF.

CDR3 DNA (partial): TGTGCCAGCAGAGGGGGAGACAGAGCCAAAAACATT. This encodes CASRGGDRAKNI. The entire CDR3 reads CASRGGDRAKNIQYF. The V and J genes are TRBV2 and TRBJ2-4, with a tentative D call TRBD1 (6 bases). The read halts 3 residues ahead of the CDR3 end, with the missing end drawn from the germline J gene. Germline V gene lookup returns CDR1 SNHLY and CDR2 FYNNEI. This CDR3 region has 15 residues. The germline V and J ends were trimmed by 6 bases and 0 bases, with 12 bases remaining between them. Combining the CDR3 with reference TRBV2 and TRBJ2-4 gives the whole variable domain EPEVTQTPSHQVTQMGQEVILRCVPISNHLYFYWYRQILGQKVEFLVSFYNNEISEKSEIFDDQFSVERPDGSNFTLKIRSTKLEDSAMYFCASRGGDRAKNIQYFGAGTRLSVL.

The CDR3 protein is CASSPPQLGGRTDTQYF. The DNA read from the CDR3 is TGTGCCAGCTCACCACCCCAGCTCGGGGGTCGCACAGATACG. The chain carries TRBV18 and TRBJ2-3, with a possible D match to TRBD2 (6 bases). The read falls 3 residues short of the CDR3 end, and the missing part is taken from the germline J gene. Germline CDR1 KGHSH, CDR2 LQKENI. The CDR3 spans 17 residues. V gave up 0 bases and J gave up 1 base, with 14 bases separating them.

For this clone: With the read ending 3 residues before the CDR3 end, the germline J gene is used to fill in that end. J is TRBJ1-2 and V is TRBV19, with 10 bases matching TRBD1. CDR3 length: 16 residues. Germline V gene sequence: CDR1 LNHDA, CDR2 SQIVND (reference sequence). The trim removed 5 bases at V and 1 base at J, leaving 7 bases unmatched. CDR3 sequence: CASSAPDRGLNYGYTF. Incomplete CDR3 DNA: TGTGCCAGTAGTGCCCCCGACAGGGGGCTTAACTATGGC.

Partial CDR3 DNA: TGTGCCAGCAGCTACACCAGGGATTATGGC. It encodes CASSYTRDYG. From start to end, the CDR3 is CASSYTRDYGYTF. The chain is built from TRBV5-6 and TRBJ1-2; TRBD1 might be the D (5 bases). Read sequence stops 3 residues before the CDR3 end, and the germline J gene provides the missing end. The germline V gene has CDR1 SGHDT and CDR2 YYEEEE. The CDR3 spans 13 residues. The germline V and J ends were trimmed by 3 bases and 5 bases, with 11 bases remaining between them.

As for this clone: The DNA ends 3 residues before the CDR3 does, and the rest of the CDR3 is filled in from the germline J gene. This sequence joins TRBV5-8 and TRBJ1-2, with a possible D match to TRBD1 (5 bases). The CDR3 length is 15 residues. Germline assignment: CDR1 SGHTS and CDR2 YDEGEE. With 2 bases removed from V and 3 bases from J, the gap between germline ends came to 14 bases. Here the CDR3 reads CASSFKGSIDYGYTF. CDR3 bases read: TGTGCCAGCAGCTTCAAGGGGTCGATTGACTATGGC.

CDR3 residues: CASSSPGLGGVTDTQYF. Partial CDR3 DNA: TGTGCCAGCAGTTCCCCGGGACTAGGAGGGGTAACAGATACG. The genes are TRBV6-2 or TRBV6-3 and TRBJ2-3, with 8 nucleotides matching TRBD2. The missing CDR3 end, 3 residues past where the read stops, is filled in from the germline J gene. Losses at the gene ends were 4 bases for V and 3 bases for J; bases not matched to a gene: 12. This CDR3 comprises 17 residues. CDR1 is MNHEY and CDR2 is SVGEGT in the germline V gene.

The CDR3 sequence is CASSFGQGVEEDIYF. The covered CDR3 bases are TGTGCCAGCAGCTTTGGGCAGGGGGTGGAGGAGGAC. The chain recombines TRBV5-5 with TRBJ1-3, with 7 bases identical to TRBD1. The missing CDR3 end, 3 residues past where the read stops, is filled in from the germline J gene. This CDR3 region has 15 residues. Germline-derived CDR1 and CDR2 are SGHKS and YYEKEE (reference sequence).

CDR3: CASSLAKSQGAAGGYTF. The part of the CDR3 DNA that was read is TGTGCCAGCAGCTTAGCGAAGTCACAGGGGGCTGCGGGAGGC. The V and J genes are TRBV7-6 and TRBJ1-2, with 9 positions matching TRBD1. Read coverage stops 3 residues before the CDR3 terminus; the germline J gene supplies the remainder. CDR1 and CDR2 (germline): SGHVS, FNYEAQ. The CDR3 covers 17 residues. Full variable domain (outside the CDR3, taken from reference TRBV7-6 and TRBJ1-2): GAGVSQSPRYKVTKRGQDVALRCDPISGHVSLYWYRQALGQGPEFLTYFNYEAQQDKSGLPNDRFSAERPEGSISTLTIQRTEQRDSAMYRCASSLAKSQGAAGGYTFGSGTRLTVV.

Remarks on this clone: The CDR3 end is not reached by the read, which stops 3 residues before it; the germline J gene fills it in. The chain has TRBV10-3 and TRBJ2-1; TRBD2 aligns across 10 bases. CDR1 is ENHRY, CDR2 SYGVKD, per germline. Trimming removed 6 bases from V and 2 bases from J; junction bases left unmatched: 7. CDR3 length equals 16 residues. Partial CDR3 DNA: TGTGCCATCAGGTCTCTAAGCGGGGGGGCCTACAATGAG. Encoded protein: CAIRSLSGGAYNE. In full, the CDR3 is CAIRSLSGGAYNEQFF.

As concerns this clone: The read ends 3 residues shy of where the CDR3 ends; the end is completed using the germline J gene. The chain links TRBV4-2 to TRBJ2-3, with 9 bases fitting TRBD2. Germline trimming cut 4 bases from V and 1 base from J; bases unmatched to any gene: 9. Germline loops: CDR1 LGHNA, CDR2 YNFKEQ. The CDR3 extends over 17 amino acids. CDR3 in amino acids: CASSPAFSGGGTDTQYF. CDR3 DNA, as far as it was read: TGTGCCAGCAGCCCTGCGTTTAGCGGGGGAGGCACAGATACG.

About this clone itself: The read ends 3 residues shy of where the CDR3 ends; the end is completed using the germline J gene. The chain combines TRBV28 with TRBJ2-7, with TRBD1 matching 7 bases. The V gene's germline CDR1 is MDHEN and CDR2 SYDVKM. V trimming: 2 bases; J trimming: 0 bases; junction bases outside the gene matches: 7. The CDR3 is 16 residues long. Incomplete CDR3 DNA: TGTGCCAGCAGTTTAGCTAGGGACAGCCTCTCCTACGAG. Its protein is CASSLARDSLSYE. The whole CDR3 reads CASSLARDSLSYEQYF.

The CDR3 DNA, read in part, is TGTGCCAGTAGTATTCCGGCAGGGTCAGGGGCCAACGTG. This encodes CASSIPAGSGANV. The CDR3 in full is CASSIPAGSGANVLFF. The V and J genes are TRBV19 and TRBJ2-2, with D maybe TRBD1 (6 bases). The read ends 3 residues shy of where the CDR3 ends; the end is completed using the germline J gene. Germline CDR1 is LNHDA and CDR2 is SQIVND (reference sequence). The CDR3 runs to 16 residues.

Concerning this clone: The read terminates 3 residues ahead of where the CDR3 ends, so the germline J gene completes it. The chain is built from TRBV19 and TRBJ2-1; 8 positions agree with TRBD2. Germline values: CDR1 LNHDA, CDR2 SQIVND (reference sequence). The CDR3 spans 14 residues. V was pared by 3 bases and J by 7 bases, with 5 bases of the junction left unmatched. The CDR3 protein is CASSISGGGNEQFF. CDR3 DNA, as far as it was read: TGTGCCAGTAGTATCAGCGGGGGCGGAAATGAG. Combining the CDR3 with reference TRBV19 and TRBJ2-1 gives the whole variable domain DGGITQSPKYLFRKEGQNVTLSCEQNLNHDAMYWYRQDPGQGLRLIYYSQIVNDFQKGDIAEGYSVSREKKESFPLTVTSAQKNPTAFYLCASSISGGGNEQFFGPGTRLTVL.

As to this clone: The read ends 3 residues early relative to the CDR3; the germline J gene fills the gap. The chain employs TRBV20-1 and TRBJ2-1, with a weak D call TRBD2 (5 bases). V was cut by 4 bases and J by 0 bases, with 13 bases left in between. CDR1 and CDR2 (germline): DFQATT, SNEGSKA (reference sequence). The CDR3 consists of 15 residues. The chain's CDR3 is CSAIVEGSSYNEQFF. The sequenced part of the CDR3 DNA is TGCAGTGCTATTGTAGAGGGCAGCTCCTACAATGAG.

As to this clone: The CDR3 extends 3 residues past the end of the read, so its final part is completed from the germline J gene. The chain joins TRBV19 to TRBJ2-1; the D gene is possibly TRBD2 (7 bases). V was clipped by 5 bases and J by 9 bases, with 17 bases between them. Per germline, CDR1 LNHDA and CDR2 SQIVND (reference sequence). This CDR3 contains 14 residues. The CDR3 loop reads CASSRNREGGEQFF. Partial CDR3 DNA: TGTGCCAGTAGTCGTAACAGGGAGGGCGGTGAG. The complete variable domain, with remaining parts taken from reference TRBV19 and TRBJ2-1, reads DGGITQSPKYLFRKEGQNVTLSCEQNLNHDAMYWYRQDPGQGLRLIYYSQIVNDFQKGDIAEGYSVSREKKESFPLTVTSAQKNPTAFYLCASSRNREGGEQFFGPGTRLTVL.

As to this clone: With the read ending 3 residues before the CDR3 end, the germline J gene is used to fill in that end. The chain recombines TRBV2 with TRBJ2-7; perhaps TRBD1 as D (6 bases). CDR1 is SNHLY, CDR2 FYNNEI, per germline. The CDR3 has 12 amino acids. Trimming pared 5 bases from V and 4 bases from J, leaving 9 bases between. CDR3 bases read: TGTGCCAGCAGTACAGGGTCGTACGAG. Its translation is CASSTGSYE. The entire CDR3 protein is CASSTGSYEQYF.

About this clone: The read is 3 residues too short to cover the CDR3 end, so that end is filled in from the germline J gene. This chain links TRBV7-2 with TRBJ2-1, with TRBD2 matching over 8 bases. This CDR3 comprises 17 residues. Germline V lookup: CDR1 SGHTA, CDR2 FQGNSA. V lost 0 bases and J lost 2; bases outside the gene matches: 6. The CDR3 DNA, read in part, is TGTGCCAGCAGCTTAGCACAAGCGGGAGTACCCTACAATGAG. Protein sequence: CASSLAQAGVPYNE. The entire CDR3 protein reads CASSLAQAGVPYNEQFF.

To note about this clone: The read ends 3 residues early relative to the CDR3; the germline J gene fills the gap. The J gene is TRBJ2-7, the V gene TRBV5-6, with unresolved D. Germline lookup yields CDR1 SGHDT and CDR2 YYEEEE. Trimming took off 4 bases at V and 1 base at J, with 12 bases between the two ends. This CDR3 is built from 14 residues. The part of the CDR3 DNA that was read is TGTGCCAGCAGCGCCATATCAGGATCCTACGAG. It specifies CASSAISGSYE. The CDR3 as a whole reads CASSAISGSYEQYF. The full variable domain, with the rest looked up from reference TRBV5-6 and TRBJ2-7, is DAGVTQSPTHLIKTRGQQVTLRCSPKSGHDTVSWYQQALGQGPQFIFQYYEEEERQRGNFPDRFSGHQFPNYSSELNVNALLLGDSALYLCASSAISGSYEQYFGPGTRLTVT.

Comment on this clone: With the read ending 3 residues before the CDR3 end, the germline J gene is used to fill in that end. This chain uses TRBV30 with TRBJ2-3; no firm D call. The CDR3 has 15 residues. V lost 0 bases, J lost 2 bases, and 12 bases lay in between. Per germline, CDR1 GTSNPN and CDR2 SVGIG (reference sequence). The chain's CDR3 is CAWSVYVKLTDTQYF. The covered CDR3 bases are TGTGCCTGGAGTGTTTATGTAAAACTCACAGATACG.

Details on this clone: The sequence runs out 3 residues before the end of the CDR3; the remainder is reconstructed from the germline J gene. This rearrangement joins TRBV6-2 or TRBV6-3 to TRBJ1-6; the D gene is possibly TRBD1 (5 bases). The germline gives CDR1 MNHEY, CDR2 SVGEGT. The V end lost 5 bases, the J end lost 9 bases, and 17 bases lay between the germline ends. The CDR3 runs to 15 residues. CDR3 DNA (partial): TGTGCCAGCAGTCGACCGGGACTGAAGGCTTCACCC. Translated: CASSRPGLKASP. The whole CDR3 reads CASSRPGLKASPLHF.

About this clone: The sequenced fragment ends 3 residues before the CDR3 boundary, so the rest is inferred from the germline J gene. V usage is TRBV7-9 and J usage is TRBJ2-3; TRBD2 aligns across 7 bases. Germline loops: CDR1 SEHNR, CDR2 FQNEAQ (reference sequence). V lost 2 bases to trimming and J lost 5 bases; unmatched junction nucleotides: 7. This CDR3 is 15 amino acids long. The CDR3 DNA, read in part, is TGTGCCAGCAGCTTAACCGCGGGAGAGGTAGATACG. Protein product: CASSLTAGEVDT. The whole CDR3 reads CASSLTAGEVDTQYF.

About this clone: The DNA ends 3 residues before the CDR3 does, and the rest of the CDR3 is filled in from the germline J gene. V and J are TRBV2 and TRBJ2-7, with D possibly being TRBD2 (6 bases). CDR1 is SNHLY and CDR2 is FYNNEI in the germline V gene. V was shortened by 4 bases and J by 5 bases, with 12 bases between the two germline ends. This CDR3 spans 13 amino acids. The CDR3 bases that were read are TGTGCCAGCAGTGGTGGAGCGGGCCACGAG. It encodes CASSGGAGHE. The whole CDR3 region reads CASSGGAGHEQYF.